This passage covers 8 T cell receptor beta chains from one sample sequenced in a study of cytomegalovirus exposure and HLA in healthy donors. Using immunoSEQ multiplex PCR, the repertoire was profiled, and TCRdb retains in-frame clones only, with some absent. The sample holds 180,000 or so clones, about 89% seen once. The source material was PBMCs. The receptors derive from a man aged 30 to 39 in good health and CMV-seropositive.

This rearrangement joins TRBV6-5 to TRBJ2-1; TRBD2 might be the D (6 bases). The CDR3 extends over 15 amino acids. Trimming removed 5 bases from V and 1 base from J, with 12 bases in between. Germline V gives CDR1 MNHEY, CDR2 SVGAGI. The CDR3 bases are TGTGCCAGCAGTCAAAGCGGGTTATCCTACAATGAGCAGTTCTTC. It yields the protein CASSQSGLSYNEQFF.

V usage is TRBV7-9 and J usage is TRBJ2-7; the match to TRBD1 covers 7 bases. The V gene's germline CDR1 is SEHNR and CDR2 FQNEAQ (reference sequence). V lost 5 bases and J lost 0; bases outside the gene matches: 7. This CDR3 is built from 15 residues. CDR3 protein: CASSPRQGSSYEQYF. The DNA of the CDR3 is TGTGCCAGCAGCCCTAGACAGGGTTCCTCCTACGAGCAGTACTTC.

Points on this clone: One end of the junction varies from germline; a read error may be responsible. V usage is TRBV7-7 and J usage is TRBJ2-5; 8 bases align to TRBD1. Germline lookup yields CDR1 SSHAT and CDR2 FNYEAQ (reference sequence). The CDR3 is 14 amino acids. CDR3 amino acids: CASSRSGQGETQYF. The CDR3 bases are TGTGCTAGCAGCCGAAGTGGACAGGGAGAGACCCAGTACTTC.

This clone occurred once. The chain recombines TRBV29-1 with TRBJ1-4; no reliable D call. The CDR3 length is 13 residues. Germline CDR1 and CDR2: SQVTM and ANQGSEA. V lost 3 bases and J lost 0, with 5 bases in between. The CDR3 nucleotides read TGCAGCGTTGAGGTTACAACTAATGAAAAACTGTTTTTT. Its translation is CSVEVTTNEKLFF.

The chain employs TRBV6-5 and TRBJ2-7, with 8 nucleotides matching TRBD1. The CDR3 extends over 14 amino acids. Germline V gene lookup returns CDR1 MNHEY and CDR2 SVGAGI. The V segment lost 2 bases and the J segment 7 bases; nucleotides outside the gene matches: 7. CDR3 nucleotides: TGTGCCAGCAGTTACAGCCAGGGGGCGCGTGAGCAGTACTTC. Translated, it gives CASSYSQGAREQYF.

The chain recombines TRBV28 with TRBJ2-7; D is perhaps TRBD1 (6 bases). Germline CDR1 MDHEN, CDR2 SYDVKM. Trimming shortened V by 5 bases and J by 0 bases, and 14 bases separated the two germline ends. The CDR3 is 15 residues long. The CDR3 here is CASSLYRDTSYEQYF. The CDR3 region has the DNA TGTGCCAGCAGTCTTTACCGGGACACCTCCTACGAGCAGTACTTC.

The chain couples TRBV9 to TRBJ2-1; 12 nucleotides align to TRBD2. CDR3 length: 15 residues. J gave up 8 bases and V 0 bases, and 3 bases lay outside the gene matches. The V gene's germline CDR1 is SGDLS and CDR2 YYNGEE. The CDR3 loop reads CASSVASGGADEQFF. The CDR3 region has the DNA TGTGCCAGCAGCGTAGCTAGCGGGGGGGCAGATGAGCAGTTCTTC.

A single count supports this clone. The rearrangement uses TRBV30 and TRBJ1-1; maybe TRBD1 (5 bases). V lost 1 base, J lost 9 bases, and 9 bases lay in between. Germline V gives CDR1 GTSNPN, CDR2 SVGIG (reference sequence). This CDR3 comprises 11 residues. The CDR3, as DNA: TGTGCCTGGAGTGGCGACAGACAAGCTTTCTTT. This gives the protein CAWSGDRQAFF.